Listed here is a single T cell receptor (beta chain). Trimming took 2 bases from V and 5 from J; bases not matched to a gene: 11. The CDR3 runs 17 residues. Germline lookup yields CDR1 MNHEY and CDR2 SMNVEV (reference sequence). The protocol was immunoSEQ multiplex PCR, while the TCRdb copy is restricted to in-frame clones and leaves out a portion. The sample comprises 25,000 to 30,000 clones, 75% to 90% of which are singletons, and more than 2.5% rests with the top ten. The data were taken from a study of stem cell transplantation in POMP-related autoinflammatory disease. The J gene is TRBJ2-3, the V gene TRBV27, with 9 bases lining up with TRBD2. The material was CD4+ T cells from PBMCs, obtained before stem cell transplantation. The sequence was collected from a human donor with POMP-related autoinflammation and immune dysregulation (PRAID). Written as DNA, the CDR3 is TGTGCCAGCAGTTTAACGGCTAGCGGGGTTCGGGGAGATACGCAGTATTTT. This codes for CASSLTASGVRGDTQYF.